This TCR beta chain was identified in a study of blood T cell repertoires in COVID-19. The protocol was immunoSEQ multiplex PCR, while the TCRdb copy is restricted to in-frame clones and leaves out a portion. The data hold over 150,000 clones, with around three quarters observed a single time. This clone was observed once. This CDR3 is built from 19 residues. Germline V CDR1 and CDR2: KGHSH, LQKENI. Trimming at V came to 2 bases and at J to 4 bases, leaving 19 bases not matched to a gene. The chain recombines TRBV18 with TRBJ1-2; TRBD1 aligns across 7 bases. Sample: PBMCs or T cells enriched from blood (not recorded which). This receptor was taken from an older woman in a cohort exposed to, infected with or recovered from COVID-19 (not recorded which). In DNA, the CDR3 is TGTGCCAGCTCACCAGTGTATGTAGGGGGCCCTGAATATACCTATGGCTACACCTTC. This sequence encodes CASSPVYVGGPEYTYGYTF.